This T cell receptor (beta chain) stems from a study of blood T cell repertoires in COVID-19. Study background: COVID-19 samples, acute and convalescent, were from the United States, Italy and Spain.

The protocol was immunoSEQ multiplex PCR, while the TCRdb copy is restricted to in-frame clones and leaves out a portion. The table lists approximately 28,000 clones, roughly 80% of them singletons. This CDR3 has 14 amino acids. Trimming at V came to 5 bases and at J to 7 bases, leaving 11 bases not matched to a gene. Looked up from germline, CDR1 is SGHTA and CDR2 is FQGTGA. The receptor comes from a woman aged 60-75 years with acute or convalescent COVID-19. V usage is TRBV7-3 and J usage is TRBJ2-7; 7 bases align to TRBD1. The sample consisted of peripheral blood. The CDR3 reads CASSLNEGASEQYF. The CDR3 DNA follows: TGTGCCAGCAGCCTCAACGAGGGGGCGTCAGAGCAGTACTTC. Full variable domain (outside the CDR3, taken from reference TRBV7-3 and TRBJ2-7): GAGVSQTPSNKVTEKGKYVELRCDPISGHTALYWYRQSLGQGPEFLIYFQGTGAADDSGLPNDRFFAVRPEGSVSTLKIQRTERGDSAVYLCASSLNEGASEQYFGPGTRLTVT.